Following are 18 T cell receptor beta chains from one sample sequenced in a study of PD-1 blockade in classical Hodgkin lymphoma. TCRdb's table, derived via immunoSEQ multiplex PCR, lists solely in-frame clones and lacks some. This table has about 20,000 clones, 80% to 90% appearing once. The time point denotes: newly diagnosed, previously untreated cHL patient sample. The study purified CD4+ T cells from thawed PBMCs using magnetic negative selection. The source material was CD4+ T cells from blood. These receptors came from a human donor with classical Hodgkin lymphoma.

The V and J genes are TRBV6-5 and TRBJ1-2; possibly TRBD1 for D (6 bases). Germline V CDR1 and CDR2: MNHEY, SVGAGI. There are 12 residues in the CDR3. The V and J ends lost 9 bases and 5 bases respectively, with 13 bases between them. CDR3 sequence reads: CASSQGTYGYTF. The CDR3 nucleotides read TGTGCCAGTTCACAGGGAACTTATGGCTACACCTTC.

The J gene is TRBJ2-4, the V gene TRBV7-9; D gene ambiguous. The CDR3 loop spans 14 amino acids. Germline-derived CDR1 and CDR2 are SEHNR and FQNEAQ (reference sequence). Trimming left V 1 base short and J 2 bases short, with 6 bases between. The CDR3 sequence: CASSLERSKNIQYF. CDR3 sequence (DNA): TGTGCCAGCAGCTTAGAGAGATCCAAAAACATTCAGTACTTC.

This clone was observed a single time. The V call is TRBV2, the J call TRBJ1-5; D uncertain. This CDR3 is built from 14 residues. Germline CDR1 reads SNHLY; CDR2 reads FYNNEI. Trimming took 1 base from V and 2 from J, leaving 6 bases between them. The CDR3 loop reads CASSEGLRNQPQHF. The CDR3 DNA reads TGTGCCAGCAGTGAAGGGTTACGCAATCAGCCCCAGCATTTT.

The chain carries TRBV5-1 and TRBJ2-3, with D possibly being TRBD1 (6 bases). The CDR3 sequence is 15 residues long. Germline V lookup: CDR1 SGHRS, CDR2 YFSETQ. The ends were cut back, 6 bases at V and 3 bases at J, with 17 bases in the middle. This chain's CDR3 is CASTTRGGATDTQYF. In nucleotides, the CDR3 is TGCGCCAGCACGACGAGAGGGGGAGCGACAGATACGCAGTATTTT.

The rearrangement joins TRBV11-3 to TRBJ1-1, with TRBD1 matching over 8 bases. The CDR3 has 14 residues. Unmatched junction bases numbered 6, after V lost 5 bases and J lost 4 bases. CDR1 and CDR2 (germline): SGHNT, YENEEA. As DNA, the CDR3 is TGTGCCAGCAGCCGCACAGGGGGGGGCACTGAAGCTTTCTTT. This encodes CASSRTGGGTEAFF.

The rearrangement links TRBV5-1 to TRBJ1-2; TRBD1 aligns across 10 bases. Germline CDR1 and CDR2: SGHRS and YFSETQ. The V and J ends lost 2 bases and 6 bases, in that order; junction bases with no gene match: 7. CDR3 length equals 15 residues. The CDR3 protein is CASSFLGDRGHGYTF. The CDR3 DNA sequence: TGCGCCAGCAGCTTCTTAGGAGACAGGGGGCATGGCTACACCTTC.

The rearrangement joins TRBV7-8 to TRBJ1-5; D is perhaps TRBD1 (6 bases). The CDR3 is 16 amino acids. V gave up 5 bases and J gave up 3 bases, with 17 bases separating them. Germline V gene lookup returns CDR1 SGHVS and CDR2 FQNEAQ. The DNA of the CDR3 is TGTGCCAGCAGCCGCAGACGGGGGCTGAACAATCAGCCCCAGCATTTT. This sequence encodes CASSRRRGLNNQPQHF.

The chain carries TRBV9 and TRBJ2-3; D is tentatively TRBD1 or TRBD2 (5 bases each). Trimming took 0 bases from V and 4 from J, leaving 18 bases between them. Germline V gene data show CDR1 as SGDLS and CDR2 as YYNGEE. This CDR3 is built from 17 residues. CDR3 sequence reads: CASSVEVGGRGADTQYF. The CDR3 DNA follows: TGTGCCAGCAGCGTAGAGGTAGGCGGTCGAGGGGCAGATACGCAGTATTTT. Full variable domain (rest looked up from reference TRBV9 and TRBJ2-3): DSGVTQTPKHLITATGQRVTLRCSPRSGDLSVYWYQQSLDQGLQFLIQYYNGEERAKGNILERFSAQQFPDLHSELNLSSLELGDSALYFCASSVEVGGRGADTQYFGPGTRLTVL.

CDR3 DNA sequence: TGCAGCGTTGAAGTATGGTCCAGTCACAATGAGCAGTTCTTC. It codes for CSVEVWSSHNEQFF. V usage is TRBV29-1 and J usage is TRBJ2-1; no clear D. Looked up from germline, CDR1 is SQVTM and CDR2 is ANQGSEA. The CDR3 runs to 14 residues. V dropped 1 base and J dropped 5 bases, with 12 bases sitting between them.

V is TRBV11-2 and J is TRBJ2-7; D perhaps matches TRBD2 (5 bases). The V and J ends lost 1 base and 9 bases respectively, with 16 bases between them. The CDR3 covers 14 residues. Germline V CDR1 and CDR2: SGHAT, FQNNGV. The CDR3 sequence is CASSLVREYGVQYF. CDR3 in DNA: TGTGCCAGCAGCTTAGTCCGGGAATACGGGGTGCAGTACTTC.

The chain is built from TRBV7-2 and TRBJ1-2, with unresolved D. CDR1 SGHTA and CDR2 FQGNSA come from the germline V gene. V lost 2 bases, J lost 4 bases, and 14 bases lay in between. CDR3 length equals 15 residues. CDR3 in amino acids: CASSLTRVLVYGYTF. The DNA of the CDR3 is TGTGCCAGCAGCTTAACAAGGGTATTGGTCTATGGCTACACCTTC.

The chain carries TRBV19 and TRBJ1-2; the D gene is possibly TRBD1 (5 bases). Germline CDR1 is LNHDA and CDR2 is SQIVND (reference sequence). The CDR3 is 13 residues long. V lost 7 bases and J lost 2, with 11 bases in between. The CDR3 sequence: CASKRGPNYGYTF. The CDR3, as DNA: TGTGCCAGTAAAAGGGGACCGAACTATGGCTACACCTTC.

This rearrangement joins TRBV30 to TRBJ2-4; D is perhaps TRBD1 (5 bases). Trimming pared 0 bases from V and 0 bases from J, leaving 9 bases between. Germline loops: CDR1 GTSNPN, CDR2 SVGIG (reference sequence). This CDR3 is built from 15 residues. The CDR3, as DNA: TGTGCCTGGAGTGTAAAGGGGCTAGCCAAAAACATTCAGTACTTC. Its protein is CAWSVKGLAKNIQYF. The whole variable domain, filled in from reference TRBV30 and TRBJ2-4, reads SQTIHQWPATLVQPVGSPLSLECTVEGTSNPNLYWYRQAAGRGLQLLFYSVGIGQISSEVPQNLSASRPQDRQFILSSKKLLLSDSGFYLCAWSVKGLAKNIQYFGAGTRLSVL.

This clone was seen once. The CDR3: CASSPDRAGGGYTF. As DNA, the CDR3 is TGTGCCAGCAGTCCTGACAGGGCTGGTGGTGGCTACACCTTC. The chain is built from TRBV6-4 and TRBJ1-2, with TRBD1 matching 7 bases. Germline V lookup: CDR1 MRHNA, CDR2 SNTAGT. The CDR3 consists of 14 residues. V shed 5 bases and J 7 bases; nucleotides not matched to a gene: 10.

The sample holds one count of this clone. The J gene is TRBJ2-7, the V gene TRBV6-5; perhaps TRBD1 as D (6 bases). The CDR3 runs to 14 residues. V was cut by 8 bases and J by 4 bases, with 18 bases left in between. Per the germline V gene, CDR1 is MNHEY and CDR2 is SVGAGI. CDR3 DNA: TGTGCCAGCCGGAGCAGGGGTAAGCTATACGAGCAGTACTTC. Translation gives CASRSRGKLYEQYF.

The V and J genes are TRBV11-3 and TRBJ2-3, with 7 bases matching TRBD1. Germline-derived CDR1 and CDR2 are SGHNT and YENEEA. Trimming removed 5 bases from V and 4 bases from J; junction bases left unmatched: 9. CDR3 length: 15 residues. CDR3 bases: TGTGCCAGCAGCGGATGGGACAGACCCCCAGATACGCAGTATTTT. Its translation: CASSGWDRPPDTQYF.

The chain recombines TRBV5-6 with TRBJ2-6; maybe TRBD1 (6 bases). The CDR3 length is 16 residues. Germline V gives CDR1 SGHDT, CDR2 YYEEEE. Trimming took off 4 bases at V and 0 bases at J, with 11 bases between the two ends. In nucleotides, the CDR3 is TGTGCCAGCAGCGTCAAAGGGGGCTCTGGGGCCAACGTCCTGACTTTC. Translation: CASSVKGGSGANVLTF.

V gene TRBV11-2 combines with J gene TRBJ2-7; D is undetermined. This CDR3 region has 11 residues. The germline V gene has CDR1 SGHAT and CDR2 FQNNGV. V was cut by 2 bases and J by 2 bases, with 1 base left in between. CDR3 sequence reads: CASSLTYEQYF. As DNA, the CDR3 is TGTGCCAGCAGCTTAACCTACGAGCAGTACTTC.